A selection of T cell receptor beta chains follows, all from one sample in a study of control samples from healthy donors and cancer patients. Sequencing was performed with immunoSEQ multiplex PCR; in TCRdb, only in-frame clones are kept and a portion is missing. The sample gives 90,000 to 150,000 clones, around 88% of which show up once; 3% to 4% is in the top ten. Specimen: blood. These receptors came from a man between 35 and 55 years old in good health. Each CDR3 is given with its conserved first and last residue. A D gene is named only where the DNA matches it firmly. Not all rows give a size; the values are once, few, many and, for expanded clones, a class.

>TRBJ1-6|TRBD1|TRBV3-1/TRBV3-2|16|NA
CASSRTGSSYNSPLHF
TGTGCCAGCAGCCGGACAGGGTCCTCCTATAATTCACCCCTCCACTTT
>TRBJ1-2|NA|TRBV7-8|16|NA
CASGSQVVTRNYGYTF
TGTGCCAGCGGGAGTCAGGTGGTCACAAGAAACTATGGCTACACCTTC
>TRBJ2-1|NA|TRBV11-3|15|NA
CASSLGFSHQYEQFF
TGTGCCAGCAGCTTAGGCTTCTCGCACCAATATGAGCAGTTCTTC
>TRBJ1-2|NA|TRBV19|15|NA
CASSIRTGSNYGYTF
TGTGCCAGTAGTATCAGGACGGGATCTAACTATGGCTACACCTTC
>TRBJ1-1|TRBD1|TRBV30|13|NA
CAWKRQGMTEAFF
TGTGCCTGGAAGAGACAGGGAATGACTGAAGCTTTCTTT
>TRBJ2-1|TRBD2|TRBV5-6|14|NA
CASSLLAGYNEQFF
TGTGCCAGCAGCTTGCTAGCGGGGTACAATGAGCAGTTCTTC
>TRBJ1-5|TRBD1|TRBV2|15|NA
CASSIGQGSNQPQHF
TGTGCCAGCAGTATCGGACAGGGGAGCAATCAGCCCCAGCATTTT
>TRBJ2-2|NA|TRBV7-2|16|NA
CASSSVSGKRTGELFF
TGTGCCAGCAGCAGCGTTTCGGGGAAGAGGACCGGGGAGCTGTTTTTT
>TRBJ2-1|NA|TRBV5-1|12|NA
CASSYNYNEQFF
TGCGCCAGCAGCTACAACTACAATGAGCAGTTCTTC
>TRBJ1-1|TRBD1|TRBV7-2|15|NA
CASSLAGGGNTEAFF
TGTGCCAGCAGCTTAGCAGGGGGCGGGAACACTGAAGCTTTCTTT
>TRBJ1-1|TRBD1|TRBV18|11|NA
CASSYGTGAFF
TGTGCCAGCTCATACGGGACAGGTGCTTTCTTT
>TRBJ2-5|TRBD2|TRBV27|15|NA
CASSFTSGTQETQYF
TGTGCCAGCAGTTTCACTAGCGGCACCCAAGAGACCCAGTACTTC
>TRBJ2-1|NA|TRBV5-1|16|NA
CASSLDLGDHYNEQFF
TGCGCCAGCAGCTTGGATCTCGGAGACCACTACAATGAGCAGTTCTTC
>TRBJ2-3|TRBD2|TRBV28|15|NA
CASSLRGAGTDTQYF
TGTGCCAGCAGTTTGCGGGGGGCGGGCACAGATACGCAGTATTTT
>TRBJ1-2|TRBD1|TRBV12-3/TRBV12-4|13|NA
CASSQDRVCGYTF
TGTGCCAGCAGCCAGGACAGGGTGTGTGGCTACACCTTC
>TRBJ1-6|NA|TRBV7-6|15|NA
CASSLGYGRNSPLHF
TGTGCCAGCAGCTTAGGGTACGGCCGTAATTCACCCCTCCACTTT
>TRBJ2-5|NA|TRBV7-9|17|NA
CASSPGQLTPQEQTQYF
TGTGCCAGCAGCCCGGGACAACTTACCCCTCAAGAGCAGACCCAGTACTTC
>TRBJ2-5|TRBD2|TRBV10-2|16|NA
CASSVTASGGSETQYF
TGCGCCAGCAGTGTTACGGCTAGCGGGGGATCGGAGACCCAGTACTTC
>TRBJ1-6|TRBD1|TRBV6-5|15|NA
CASSAGTGGNSPLHF
TGTGCCAGCAGCGCCGGGACAGGGGGCAATTCACCCCTCCACTTT
>TRBJ2-7|TRBD2|TRBV11-2|13|NA
CASSSGGGLEQYF
TGTGCCAGCAGCTCCGGGGGGGGTTTAGAGCAGTACTTC
>TRBJ2-7|TRBD1|TRBV6-6|16|NA
CASSPPRTGDNYEQYF
TGTGCCAGCAGTCCTCCACGGACAGGGGACAACTACGAGCAGTACTTC
>TRBJ1-1|NA|TRBV9|15|few
CASSVGVRTNTEAFF
TGTGCCAGCAGCGTAGGAGTGAGAACGAACACTGAAGCTTTCTTT
>TRBJ1-2|TRBD1|TRBV7-9|17|NA
CASSLEWGQGISSGYTF
TGTGCCAGCAGCTTAGAGTGGGGACAGGGGATTTCCAGCGGCTACACCTTC
>TRBJ1-6|TRBD1|TRBV7-9|16|NA
CASSPGTDSYNSPLHF
TGTGCCAGCAGCCCAGGGACAGATTCCTATAATTCACCCCTCCACTTT
>TRBJ1-5|NA|TRBV25-1|15|NA
CASSERGLGNQPQHF
TGTGCCAGCAGTGAACGGGGGTTAGGCAATCAGCCCCAGCATTTT
>TRBJ2-7|NA|TRBV6-5|16|NA
CASSSEASGHHYEQYF
TGTGCCAGCAGTTCAGAGGCGTCTGGACATCACTACGAGCAGTACTTC
>TRBJ1-3|NA|TRBV5-1|14|NA
CASSLDAAGNTIYF
TGCGCCAGCAGCTTGGATGCGGCTGGAAACACCATATATTTT
>TRBJ1-5|TRBD1|TRBV6-2/TRBV6-3|16|NA
CASSWDRAYSNQPQHF
TGTGCCAGCAGTTGGGACAGGGCCTATAGCAATCAGCCCCAGCATTTT
>TRBJ1-2|NA|TRBV11-3|15|NA
CASSLVPGGTYGYTF
TGTGCCAGCAGCTTGGTGCCGGGGGGGACCTATGGCTACACCTTC
>TRBJ2-3|NA|TRBV5-4|11|once
CASGPSDTQYF
TGTGCCAGCGGGCCGTCAGATACGCAGTATTTT
>TRBJ1-6|NA|TRBV27|15|NA
CASSLRRSYNSPLHF
TGTGCCAGCAGTTTAAGGCGCTCCTATAATTCACCCCTCCACTTT
>TRBJ2-7|NA|TRBV19|14|NA
CASRAPGGVDEQYF
TGTGCCAGTAGGGCGCCCGGGGGAGTCGACGAGCAGTACTTC
>TRBJ1-2|NA|TRBV2|13|NA
CASSEADNYGYTF
TGTGCCAGCAGTGAAGCGGATAACTATGGCTACACCTTC
>TRBJ1-2|TRBD1|TRBV6-2/TRBV6-3|12|NA
CASSSQGYGYTF
TGTGCCAGCAGTTCACAGGGGTATGGCTACACCTTC
>TRBJ1-3|TRBD1|TRBV19|15|NA
CASRYRGISGNTIYF
TGTGCCAGTAGGTACAGGGGGATCTCTGGAAACACCATATATTTT
>TRBJ1-1|NA|TRBV11-3|12|NA
CASSLLQGRSFF
TGTGCCAGCAGCTTACTACAGGGTAGGTCTTTCTTT
>TRBJ2-7|TRBD2|TRBV6-5|15|few
CASTPGSGGTYEQYF
TGTGCCAGCACGCCGGGGAGCGGGGGCACCTACGAGCAGTACTTC
>TRBJ2-1|NA|TRBV28|15|NA
CASSPTRLYYNEQFF
TGTGCCAGCAGCCCTACACGGCTTTACTACAATGAGCAGTTCTTC
>TRBJ2-1|TRBD1|TRBV18|17|NA
CASSPPTGGYLYNEQFF
TGTGCCAGCTCACCGCCGACAGGGGGCTATCTCTACAATGAGCAGTTCTTC
>TRBJ1-1|NA|TRBV7-2|15|NA
CASSLSPQGNTEAFF
TGTGCCAGCAGCTTATCCCCCCAGGGGAACACTGAAGCTTTCTTT
>TRBJ1-2|NA|TRBV12-3/TRBV12-4|12|NA
CASSLGGNGYTF
TGTGCCAGCAGTTTAGGGGGCAATGGCTACACCTTC
>TRBJ2-5|NA|TRBV28|14|NA
CASSLLQGKETQYF
TGTGCCAGCAGTTTATTACAGGGTAAAGAGACCCAGTACTTC
>TRBJ1-5|NA|TRBV6-6|13|NA
CATSDSNNQPQHF
TGTGCCACCTCGGACAGTAATAATCAGCCCCAGCATTTT
>TRBJ1-2|NA|TRBV4-1|14|NA
CASSQDGQGPGYTF
TGCGCCAGCAGCCAAGATGGCCAGGGTCCTGGCTACACCTTC
>TRBJ2-7|NA|TRBV9|15|NA
CASSSTITGPGEQYF
TGTGCCAGCAGCTCCACGATCACAGGGCCCGGGGAGCAGTACTTC
>TRBJ1-4|NA|TRBV5-1|14|NA
CASSLGSTNEKLFF
TGCGCCAGCAGCTTGGGATCAACTAATGAAAAACTGTTTTTT
>TRBJ2-3|TRBD2|TRBV7-3|16|NA
CASSLIAGGSTDTQYF
TGTGCCAGCAGCTTAATAGCGGGGGGTAGCACAGATACGCAGTATTTT
>TRBJ2-7|NA|TRBV5-5|12|NA
CASSPEVYEQYF
TGTGCCAGCAGCCCAGAGGTCTACGAGCAGTACTTC
>TRBJ2-5|NA|TRBV12-3/TRBV12-4|13|NA
CASSLGGWETQYF
TGTGCCAGCAGTTTAGGGGGGTGGGAGACCCAGTACTTC
>TRBJ2-1|NA|TRBV30|14|NA
CAWKQGGSYNEQFF
TGTGCCTGGAAACAGGGAGGGTCCTACAATGAGCAGTTCTTC
>TRBJ1-4|TRBD1|TRBV7-9|13|NA
CASSLAGGEKLFF
TGTGCCAGCAGCTTAGCAGGGGGCGAAAAACTGTTTTTT
>TRBJ1-2|NA|TRBV28|11|few
CASSGIYGYTF
TGTGCCAGCAGCGGGATCTATGGCTACACCTTC
>TRBJ1-2|TRBD1|TRBV3-1/TRBV3-2|14|NA
CASSQAQGAGGYTF
TGTGCCAGCAGCCAAGCGCAGGGGGCTGGTGGCTACACCTTC
>TRBJ1-2|NA|TRBV18|14|NA
CASSPPTLSYGYTF
TGTGCCAGCTCACCCCCTACGCTTTCCTATGGCTACACCTTC
>TRBJ2-7|TRBD2|TRBV11-2|15|NA
CASSSRQRGNYEQYF
TGTGCCAGCAGCTCCCGCCAGCGGGGGAACTACGAGCAGTACTTC
>TRBJ1-1|NA|TRBV27|14|NA
CASRAYGMNTEAFF
TGTGCCAGCAGGGCGTATGGTATGAACACTGAAGCTTTCTTT
>TRBJ1-2|TRBD1|TRBV24-1|16|once
CATSDLPPGQGYGYTF
TGTGCCACCAGTGATTTACCCCCGGGACAGGGATATGGCTACACCTTC
>TRBJ2-2|TRBD1|TRBV2|15|NA
CASTGGTGGLGELFF
TGTGCCAGCACAGGCGGGACAGGGGGACTCGGGGAGCTGTTTTTT
>TRBJ2-7|NA|TRBV27|14|NA
CASSLSRTGYEQYF
TGTGCCAGCAGTTTATCCCGCACAGGCTACGAGCAGTACTTC